This TCR beta chain was sequenced during a study of blood T cell repertoires in COVID-19. Study-wide background: Acute-phase and convalescent COVID-19 samples originated in the United States, Italy and Spain. Sources were T cells, B-cell-depleted T cells, or PBMCs; the material itself was cDNA or gDNA.

With regard to this clone: The identical CDR3 is also encoded by other nucleotide sequences in the sample.

Germline assignment: CDR1 MNHEY and CDR2 SVGAGI. The CDR3 consists of 15 residues. V dropped 0 bases and J dropped 1 base, with 10 bases sitting between them. Source study methods: For nucleated cells, counts were estimated from reference gene primer amplification. Method: immunoSEQ multiplex PCR; TCRdb's copy keeps in-frame clones and lacks some. Clonal size and the V and J genes are those of that table, whereas D and trimming came from the DNA. In the table there are about 320,000 clones, roughly 90% of which are singletons. This TCR came from a man between 18 and 29 years old who had recovered from COVID-19. The sample taken for sequencing was peripheral blood. The gene calls are TRBV6-5 and TRBJ2-7; D perhaps matches TRBD2 (7 bases). The CDR3, as DNA: TGTGCCAGCAGTTACTCGGGGGGGGCTTCCTACGAGCAGTACTTC. Protein: CASSYSGGASYEQYF.